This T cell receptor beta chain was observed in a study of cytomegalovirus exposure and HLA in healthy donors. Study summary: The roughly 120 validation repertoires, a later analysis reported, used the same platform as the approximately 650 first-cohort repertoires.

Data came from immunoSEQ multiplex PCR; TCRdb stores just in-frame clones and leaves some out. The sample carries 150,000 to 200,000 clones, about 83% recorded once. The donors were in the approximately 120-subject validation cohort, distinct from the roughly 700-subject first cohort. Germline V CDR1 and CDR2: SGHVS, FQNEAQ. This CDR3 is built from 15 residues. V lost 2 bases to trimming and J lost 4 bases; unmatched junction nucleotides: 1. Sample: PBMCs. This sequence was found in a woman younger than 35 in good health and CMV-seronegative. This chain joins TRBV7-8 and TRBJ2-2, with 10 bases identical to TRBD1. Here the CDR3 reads CASSLRDRGTGELFF. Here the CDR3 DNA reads TGTGCCAGCAGCTTAAGGGACAGGGGCACCGGGGAGCTGTTTTTT.